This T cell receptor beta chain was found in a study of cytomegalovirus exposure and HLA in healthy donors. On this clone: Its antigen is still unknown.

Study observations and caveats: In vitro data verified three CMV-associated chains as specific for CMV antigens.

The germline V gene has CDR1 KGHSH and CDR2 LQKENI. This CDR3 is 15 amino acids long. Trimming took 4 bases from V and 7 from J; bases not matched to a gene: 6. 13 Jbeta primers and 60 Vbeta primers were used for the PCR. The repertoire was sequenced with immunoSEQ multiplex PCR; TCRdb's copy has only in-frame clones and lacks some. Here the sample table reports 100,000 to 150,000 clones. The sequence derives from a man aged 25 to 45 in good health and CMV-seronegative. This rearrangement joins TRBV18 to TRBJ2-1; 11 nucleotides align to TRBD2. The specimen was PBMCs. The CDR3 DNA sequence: TGTGCCAGCTCACTGTCTAGCGGGAGGCTAAATGAGCAGTTCTTC. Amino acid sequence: CASSLSSGRLNEQFF.